The rows below give T cell receptor beta chains drawn from one sample of a study of radiotherapy plus CTLA-4 blockade in lung cancer. Assay: immunoSEQ multiplex PCR; the TCRdb copy retains only in-frame clones and omits some. The table has about 72,000 clones, under 85% seen once; the top ten hold about 4.2%. This specimen was peripheral blood, taken from a patient treated with radiotherapy plus ipilimumab. The receptors were sampled from a human donor with non-small cell lung cancer who had a partial response to radiotherapy plus ipilimumab. Both conserved end residues are part of each CDR3. The D gene is left open where the match is weak. The size of a clone is reported for some rows only, either as once, few or many, or as a class for expanded clones.

d_call,j_call,v_call,clone_size,cdr3_nt,cdr3_aa
NA,TRBJ1-3,TRBV5-8,NA,TGTGCCACTCGGACATACTCTGGAAACACCATATATTTT,CATRTYSGNTIYF
TRBD2,TRBJ2-7,TRBV18,NA,TGTGCCAGCTCACCACTTCCGGGTTCGGAGACTAGCGGAATCTACGAGCAGTACTTC,CASSPLPGSETSGIYEQYF
NA,TRBJ1-1,TRBV9,NA,TGTGCCAGCAGCCCCCGACCGGGGGGAATCGTTGAAGCTTTCTTT,CASSPRPGGIVEAFF
TRBD1,TRBJ1-1,TRBV6-6,NA,TGTGCCAGCAGGACAGGGGCCACTAAAGCTTTCTTT,CASRTGATKAFF
NA,TRBJ1-5,TRBV19,few,TGTGCCAGTACGGCCTGGGGAGAGCCCCAGCATTTT,CASTAWGEPQHF
NA,TRBJ2-7,TRBV9,medium-sized,TGTGCCAGCAGTAGGACAGAATCCTACGAGCAGTACTTC,CASSRTESYEQYF
NA,TRBJ2-7,TRBV28,NA,TGTGCCAGCACACTACAGGGACGGGACGAGCAGTACTTC,CASTLQGRDEQYF
TRBD2,TRBJ2-1,TRBV9,NA,TGTGCCAGCAGCGTAGCAGGAGCGGGAGGAAACAATGAGCAGTTCTTC,CASSVAGAGGNNEQFF
TRBD1,TRBJ1-2,TRBV19,once,TGTGCCAGCTGGACAGGCTATGGCTACACCTTC,CASWTGYGYTF
TRBD2,TRBJ2-1,TRBV2,once,TGTGCCAGCAAGAGGGAGGGACTAGCGGACAATGAGCAGTTCTTC,CASKREGLADNEQFF
TRBD1,TRBJ1-2,TRBV2,NA,TGTGCCAGCAGCGTCGACAGGGGCTATGGCTACACCTTC,CASSVDRGYGYTF
TRBD1,TRBJ2-4,TRBV4-1,once,TGCGCCAGCAGCCAAGAGGTTCCAGGGGGCATAGCCAAAAACATTCAGTACTTC,CASSQEVPGGIAKNIQYF
NA,TRBJ1-4,TRBV27,NA,TGTGCCAGCAGTCCAGCTGGGGGCGGTGAAAAACTGTTTTTT,CASSPAGGGEKLFF
TRBD1,TRBJ1-1,TRBV18,NA,TGTGCCAGCTCACAGGACAGGACTGAAGCTTTCTTT,CASSQDRTEAFF
TRBD1,TRBJ1-2,TRBV4-1,NA,TGCGCCAGCAGCCAAGAAGAGGGGGCGCGGTCTGGCTACACCTTC,CASSQEEGARSGYTF
NA,TRBJ2-6,TRBV28,NA,TGTGCCAGCAGTTTTAGGGACACTGGGGCCAACGTCCTGACTTTC,CASSFRDTGANVLTF
NA,TRBJ1-5,TRBV19,NA,TGTGCCAGTAGTATAGGAGGGGGACAGCCCCAGCATTTT,CASSIGGGQPQHF
TRBD2,TRBJ2-3,TRBV5-1,once,TGCGCCAGCAGCTTGCAAGCGGGGGCCATAGATACGCAGTATTTT,CASSLQAGAIDTQYF
TRBD1,TRBJ2-7,TRBV10-3,NA,TGTGCCATCCGGGACAGGGGCTACGAGCAGTACTTC,CAIRDRGYEQYF
TRBD2,TRBJ2-7,TRBV9,NA,TGTGCCAGCAGCCGGGGGGAATCAGGGACTCCCTACGAGCAGTACTTC,CASSRGESGTPYEQYF
TRBD1,TRBJ1-4,TRBV7-2,once,TGTGCCAGCAGCCTAACGGACAGGGAGCATGAAAAACTGTTTTTT,CASSLTDREHEKLFF
NA,TRBJ2-1,TRBV11-2,NA,TGTGCCAGCAGCGCCAGGGGCTCCACCTACAATGAGCAGTTCTTC,CASSARGSTYNEQFF
TRBD1,TRBJ2-2,TRBV7-9,NA,TGTGCCAGCACCGACAGGGACGCCTCGAACACCGGGGAGCTGTTTTTT,CASTDRDASNTGELFF
NA,TRBJ2-1,TRBV5-6,NA,TGTGCCAGCAGCCCTGGCCTGAGGATCGCGCGGGACAATGAGCAGTTCTTC,CASSPGLRIARDNEQFF
NA,TRBJ1-1,TRBV5-4,once,TGTGCCAGCAGGAAGGCGCCGGGAGCTGAAGCTTTCTTT,CASRKAPGAEAFF
TRBD1,TRBJ1-5,TRBV4-1,NA,TGCGCCAGCAGCCAAGGTGTGGGACAGGGATTTCAGCCCCAGCATTTT,CASSQGVGQGFQPQHF
TRBD2,TRBJ2-7,TRBV6-1,few,TGTGCCAGCAGGCCGGGAGGGCGGCGGGAGCAGTACTTC,CASRPGGRREQYF
TRBD1,TRBJ1-2,TRBV9,NA,TGTGCCAGCAGCGCTGACAGGGGGGCCTATGGCTACACCTTC,CASSADRGAYGYTF
TRBD2,TRBJ2-7,TRBV2,NA,TGTGCCACCCGAGAGGGAGGGTCGGGCGAGCAGTACTTC,CATREGGSGEQYF
TRBD1,TRBJ1-5,TRBV29-1,once,TGCAGCGTCGGACAGGGGAATCAGCCCCAGCATTTT,CSVGQGNQPQHF
TRBD2,TRBJ2-1,TRBV5-1,NA,TGCGCCAGTACGACTAGCGGGGTCCACAATGAGCAGTTCTTC,CASTTSGVHNEQFF